This TCR beta chain was retrieved from a study of T cell responses to AZD1222 COVID-19 vaccine. Study-level results: The donor group comprised mostly white British people and more females; the analysis possibly underestimated clonal diversity. The CD4 TCRs associated with vaccination extended across spike and predominated at 160-218 and 743-854. Of spike-specific TCRs, nearly half reportedly target regions left unmutated in variants.

Details on this clone: What it recognizes is unknown.

The CDR3 has 15 amino acids. V shed 4 bases and J shed 5 bases, with 17 bases lying between them. The germline gives CDR1 KGHSH, CDR2 LQKENI. TCRdb keeps only in-frame clones here, not all; method: immunoSEQ multiplex PCR. Seen here are around 120,000 clones, 75% to 90% observed once, and the top ten hold roughly 1.6%. The sequence came from an adult in good health. The chain couples TRBV18 to TRBJ2-5; a possible D gene is TRBD2 (8 bases). Sequences were derived from peripheral blood, sampled on day 0 of AZD1222 vaccination. The CDR3: CASSLQTGTRETQYF. The CDR3 bases are TGTGCCAGCTCACTACAGACAGGGACTAGGGAGACCCAGTACTTC.